This TCR beta chain derives from a study of early T cells in non-severe SARS-CoV-2 infection (dated by TCRdb to the early 2020s). Context from the whole study: Because TCR sequencing relied on bulk RNA taken from unsorted whole blood, pairing of alpha and beta chains was not possible.

Points on this clonotype: Its antigen is still unknown. No quality values exist for individual bases; no much larger clone is one base distant.

Deletion took 3 bases off V and 4 bases off J, with a span of 15 bases between the germline ends. CDR1 and CDR2 were assigned from the germline V gene as SGHDN and FVKESK. The CDR3, from cysteine to phenylalanine, totals 16 residues. Only the CDR3 part of the read is kept: 48 bases, read in frame from the first base. This was a case-control study nested in a cohort of healthcare workers in London, UK, who had nasopharyngeal swab PCR tests and blood samples taken every week. Between 23 and 31 March 2020, the week of the UK lockdown, healthcare workers were enrolled and then followed up weekly for as long as 16 weeks. The library was obtained by 5' RACE. TCRdb lists the instrument as NextSeq 500. To correct for sequencing error and PCR bias, the TCR library protocol tagged individual cDNA molecules with unique molecular identifiers. Both TCR alpha and beta chains were sequenced, and tight co-correlation was observed between alpha and beta sequence abundances in each sample. As for the original processing: V gene, J gene and CDR3 annotation of TCR sequences was performed with Decombinator V4. Expanded TCRs were defined as changing significantly between any two time points under a Poisson model with p below 0.0001. TCR abundances were normalised to the total number of TCRs sequenced per sample and were expressed as counts per million. TRAV1-2 paired with TRAJ12, TRAJ20 or TRAJ33 defined MAIT TCRs, while TRAV10 paired with TRAJ18 defined iNKT TCRs. A search of VDJdb, accessed on 1 November 2021, was run for TCRs annotated to CMV, EBV and SARS-CoV-2, with TCRs annotated for multiple antigens excluded. The raw public data were reprocessed by TCRdb itself: fastp quality trimming at Q25, MiXCR clonotype calling, in-frame beta chains only. Each entry merges the rows of one CDR3 protein and shows their most common DNA and genes. TCRdb, not the original authors, processed these V and J calls. The sample records about 110,000 distinct CDR3 sequences, about 12% of which are singletons. Together, the top ten hold 3% to 3.5% of the sample.

Here is what the overall study found, with its caveats: Matching against VDJdb was skewed toward anti-spike CD8 responses, likely underestimated virus-specific expansions, and missed private and CD4 specificities.

Recombination connected TRBV14 to TRBJ2-2; the D gene is possibly TRBD1 or TRBD2, with 5 bases matching each. What was sequenced was whole blood. The TCR originated in an adult who was a healthcare worker with PCR-confirmed SARS-CoV-2 infection or an uninfected control (not recorded which). The CDR3 region has the sequence CASSHLRDVLTGELFF. The DNA sequence reads TGTGCCAGCAGCCACCTCCGGGACGTCCTCACCGGGGAGCTGTTTTTT.